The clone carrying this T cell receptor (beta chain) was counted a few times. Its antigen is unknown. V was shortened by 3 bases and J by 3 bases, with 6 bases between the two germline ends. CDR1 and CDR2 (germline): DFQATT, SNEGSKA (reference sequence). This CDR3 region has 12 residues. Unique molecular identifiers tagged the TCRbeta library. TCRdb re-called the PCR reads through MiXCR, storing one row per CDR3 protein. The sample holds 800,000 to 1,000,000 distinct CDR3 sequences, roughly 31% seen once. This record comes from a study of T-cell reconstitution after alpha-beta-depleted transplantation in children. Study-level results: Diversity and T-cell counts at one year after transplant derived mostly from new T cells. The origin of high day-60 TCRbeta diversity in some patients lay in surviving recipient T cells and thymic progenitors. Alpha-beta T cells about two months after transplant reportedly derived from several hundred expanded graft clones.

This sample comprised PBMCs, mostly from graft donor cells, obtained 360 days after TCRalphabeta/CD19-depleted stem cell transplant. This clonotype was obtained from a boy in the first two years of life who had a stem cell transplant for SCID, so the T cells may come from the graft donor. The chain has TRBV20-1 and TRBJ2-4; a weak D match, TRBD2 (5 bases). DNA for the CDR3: TGCAGTGCTAGGAGGGACAAAAACATTCAGTACTTC. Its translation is CSARRDKNIQYF.